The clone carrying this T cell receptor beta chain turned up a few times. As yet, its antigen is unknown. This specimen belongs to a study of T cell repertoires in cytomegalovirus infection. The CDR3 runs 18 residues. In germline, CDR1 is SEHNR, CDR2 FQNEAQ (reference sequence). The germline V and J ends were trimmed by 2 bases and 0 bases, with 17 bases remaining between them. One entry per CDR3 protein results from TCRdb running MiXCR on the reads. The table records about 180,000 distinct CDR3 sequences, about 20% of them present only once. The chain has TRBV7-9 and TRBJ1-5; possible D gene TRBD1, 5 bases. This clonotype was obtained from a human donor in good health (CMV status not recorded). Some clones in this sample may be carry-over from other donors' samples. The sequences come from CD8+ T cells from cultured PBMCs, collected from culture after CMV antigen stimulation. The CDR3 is CASSLFPQDSYSNQPQHF. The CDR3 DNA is TGTGCCAGCAGCTTATTCCCACAAGACAGCTATAGCAATCAGCCCCAGCATTTT. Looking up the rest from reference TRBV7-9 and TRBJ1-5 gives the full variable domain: DTGVSQNPRHKITKRGQNVTFRCDPISEHNRLYWYRQTLGQGPEFLTYFQNEAQLEKSRLLSDRFSAERPKGSFSTLEIQRTEQGDSAMYLCASSLFPQDSYSNQPQHFGDGTRLSIL.